The 10 T cell receptor beta chains reported below all come from one sample, sequenced in a study of CD8 T cells in ankylosing spondylitis. TCRdb reprocessed the 5' RACE reads via MiXCR and lists one record per CDR3 protein. Here the sample spans some 400,000 distinct CDR3 sequences, about a fifth being singletons. Their cognate antigens are unknown. Findings and caveats of the study: Within ankylosing spondylitis blood, a TCR beta motif made up of several highly homologous variants appeared to be characteristic.

Material for sequencing was blood, either unsorted or a sorted T cell fraction (not recorded which). These receptors were collected from a male donor with ankylosing spondylitis.

The V and J genes are TRBV7-3 and TRBJ2-3; D is unclear. The V end was cut by 1 base, the J end by 2 bases, with 7 bases between. The CDR3 is made up of 14 amino acids. CDR1 and CDR2 (germline): SGHTA, FQGTGA. The CDR3 sequence is CASSLNGNTDTQYF. CDR3 in DNA: TGTGCCAGCAGCTTAAACGGTAACACAGATACGCAGTATTTT.

This clonotype was counted at least ten times. V and J are TRBV2 and TRBJ2-2, with TRBD1 as a possible D gene (6 bases). The CDR3 extends over 14 amino acids. Germline V gives CDR1 SNHLY, CDR2 FYNNEI. Trimming shortened V by 6 bases and J by 4 bases, and 12 bases separated the two germline ends. The CDR3 here is CASRTGSSTGELFF. The DNA of the CDR3 is TGTGCCAGCAGGACAGGTTCGAGCACCGGGGAGCTGTTTTTT.

The J gene is TRBJ1-6, the V gene TRBV7-2, with TRBD1 matching 7 bases. Germline values: CDR1 SGHTA, CDR2 FQGNSA. The CDR3 is 17 residues long. Trimming took 6 bases from V and 1 from J; bases not matched to a gene: 9. CDR3 DNA sequence: TGTGCCAGCAGGGACCGGGACAGAGGTTCCTATAATTCACCCCTCCACTTT. Protein sequence: CASRDRDRGSYNSPLHF.

In its sample, this clonotype was seen a few times. The V gene is TRBV20-1, the J gene TRBJ1-1; D call uncertain. The germline V and J ends were trimmed by 3 bases and 3 bases, with 14 bases remaining between them. Germline CDR1 is DFQATT and CDR2 is SNEGSKA (reference sequence). The CDR3 contains 14 residues. The CDR3 sequence: CSASTSRRDTEAFF. DNA of the CDR3: TGCAGTGCTAGTACCTCCCGAAGGGACACTGAAGCTTTCTTT.

The V gene is TRBV29-1, the J gene TRBJ2-2; 7 nucleotides match TRBD2. The J segment lost 6 bases and the V segment lost 3 bases, leaving 7 bases of the junction unmatched. The CDR3 contains 14 residues. The V gene's germline CDR1 is SQVTM and CDR2 ANQGSEA. CDR3 loop: CSVEGGRLAGELFF. The CDR3 DNA follows: TGCAGCGTTGAGGGGGGGAGGTTGGCCGGGGAGCTGTTTTTT.

This clonotype was picked up a small number of times. This sequence joins TRBV12-3 or TRBV12-4 and TRBJ2-7; TRBD2 aligns across 7 bases. V shed 4 bases and J 4 bases; nucleotides not matched to a gene: 13. This CDR3 region has 16 residues. The CDR3 DNA reads TGTGCCAGCAGTTCGGGTAGCGGGTTCCCTGCTTACGAGCAGTACTTC. It specifies CASSSGSGFPAYEQYF.

The chain links TRBV11-2 to TRBJ2-7, with 8 bases fitting TRBD2. After removal of 6 bases from V and 2 bases from J, the junction contained 9 bases not matched to a gene. The CDR3 sequence is 15 residues long. Germline V gene sequence: CDR1 SGHAT, CDR2 FQNNGV. The CDR3 bases are TGTGCCAGCAGGGGCGGGATTAGCGGGGCCTACGAGCAGTACTTC. This codes for CASRGGISGAYEQYF.

The V call is TRBV9, the J call TRBJ2-1; weak D call: TRBD2 (6 bases). Germline-derived CDR1 and CDR2 are SGDLS and YYNGEE. Trimming cost V 4 bases and J 8 bases, with 13 bases left between them. CDR3 length equals 13 residues. This chain's CDR3 is CASSMGSGYEQFF. CDR3 nucleotide sequence: TGTGCCAGCAGCATGGGTAGCGGCTATGAGCAGTTCTTC.

This clonotype was observed a handful of times. The chain recombines TRBV7-3 with TRBJ2-3, with D tentatively TRBD1 or TRBD2 (5 bases each). The CDR3 has 14 amino acids. Germline lookup yields CDR1 SGHTA and CDR2 FQGTGA. V was trimmed by 4 bases and J by 6 bases, leaving 14 bases between them. CDR3 DNA sequence: TGTGCCAGCAGCTCCGACCGAGGGGCCGATACGCAGTATTTT. It yields the protein CASSSDRGADTQYF.

CDR3 sequence: CASRPHRGDEQYF. The DNA of the CDR3 is TGTGCCAGCCGTCCCCATAGGGGCGACGAGCAGTACTTC. This chain uses TRBV27 with TRBJ2-7; maybe TRBD1 (5 bases). From germline, CDR1 is MNHEY and CDR2 SMNVEV (reference sequence). Trimming took 8 bases from V and 5 from J, leaving 16 bases between them. The length of the CDR3 is 13 residues.